This T cell receptor beta chain was obtained from a study of T cell repertoires in cytomegalovirus infection. Study-wide background: In public TCR beta signatures, there were indications of both CMV infection and matching HLA type.

TCRdb redid the calling of the reads with MiXCR, one entry per CDR3 protein. The sample consists of hundreds of thousands of distinct CDR3 sequences, around 9.1% of them appearing once. Concerning this clonotype: The antigen is unknown.

Germline V gene lookup returns CDR1 KGHSH and CDR2 LQKENI. The CDR3 runs 16 residues. V shed 6 bases and J 3 bases; nucleotides not matched to a gene: 7. Regarding the study as a whole: Based on cumulative public TCR beta family frequency, carriers of CMV plus the relevant HLA were identified. Dominating the ex vivo response were TCR beta clonotypes that were CMV-specific and HLA-C-restricted.

The receptor was derived from a human donor in good health (CMV status not recorded). Some clones in this sample may be carry-over from other donors' samples. The chain has TRBV18 and TRBJ2-1; 11 bases fit TRBD2. Specimen: PBMCs. CDR3 nucleotide sequence: TGTGCCAGCTCTCCCAGACTAGCGGGGAACTACAATGAGCAGTTCTTC. Translation gives CASSPRLAGNYNEQFF.